This T cell receptor (beta chain) was recorded in a study of Ad26.COV2.S vaccination and SARS-CoV-2 variants. Using immunoSEQ multiplex PCR, the repertoire was profiled, and TCRdb retains in-frame clones only, with some absent. Of 350,000 to 550,000 clones listed, 85% to 90% were seen once; the top ten hold just over 2.5%. Treatment: roughly 19 received Ad26.COV2.S at low or high dose, single or two shots; several received placebo; per-sample allocation not given. It was on day 63 after the first vaccine or placebo injection that samples were taken. This adult donor, from Boston, was 18-55 years old. The CDR3 spans 15 residues. Per the germline V gene, CDR1 is SGDLS and CDR2 is YYNGEE. The V and J ends lost 0 bases and 1 base respectively, with 8 bases between them.

This chain joins TRBV9 and TRBJ1-3; no reliable D call. The sequences come from peripheral blood, collected in a trial of Ad26.COV2.S vaccine versus placebo. The TCR was taken from a person between 18 and 65 years old who received the Ad26.COV2.S COVID-19 vaccine or a placebo. CDR3 residues: CASSVEIGSGNTIYF. The CDR3, as DNA: TGTGCCAGCAGCGTAGAGATAGGTTCTGGAAACACCATATATTTT. The full variable domain, rest sourced from reference TRBV9 and TRBJ1-3, is DSGVTQTPKHLITATGQRVTLRCSPRSGDLSVYWYQQSLDQGLQFLIQYYNGEERAKGNILERFSAQQFPDLHSELNLSSLELGDSALYFCASSVEIGSGNTIYFGEGSWLTVV.